The 10 T cell receptor beta chains below come from one sample, sequenced in a study of T-cell memory formation after mild COVID-19. TCRdb used MiXCR to reprocess the 5' RACE reads, holding one entry per CDR3 protein. The data hold under 300,000 distinct CDR3 sequences, with more than 8% observed a single time. The sequenced material came from PBMCs or a T cell subset sorted from them (not recorded which). These receptors all come from a man between 18 and 35 years old who had mild COVID-19 (a few samples of this study predate the infection). Cell type and time point are not known.

The chain uses TRBV6-5 and TRBJ2-1, with D perhaps given as TRBD1 or TRBD2 (5 bases each). V was shortened by 2 bases and J by 6 bases, with 8 bases between the two germline ends. There are 13 residues in the CDR3. Germline V lookup: CDR1 MNHEY, CDR2 SVGAGI. The CDR3 sequence is CASSYQGRNEQFF. The DNA of the CDR3 is TGTGCCAGCAGTTACCAGGGACGCAATGAGCAGTTCTTC.

This rearrangement joins TRBV19 to TRBJ1-5, with D tentatively TRBD1 (6 bases). The CDR3 runs to 16 residues. V dropped 3 bases and J dropped 4 bases, with 16 bases sitting between them. CDR1 and CDR2 (germline): LNHDA, SQIVND (reference sequence). DNA for the CDR3: TGTGCCAGTAGTATGAATACCGGGGGCCAAAATCAGCCCCAGCATTTT. Its protein product is CASSMNTGGQNQPQHF.

The chain has TRBV20-1 and TRBJ2-2, with 10 bases aligning to TRBD2. The CDR3 consists of 15 residues. Germline values: CDR1 DFQATT, CDR2 SNEGSKA (reference sequence). Losses at the gene ends were 4 bases for V and 3 bases for J; bases not matched to a gene: 5. The CDR3 protein is CSATIGTSDTGELFF. The CDR3 DNA sequence: TGCAGTGCTACCATCGGGACTAGCGACACCGGGGAGCTGTTTTTT.

A word on this clonotype: A read error may explain this, as a much larger clone is one base away. The rearrangement uses TRBV7-2 and TRBJ1-5; D is perhaps TRBD1 (6 bases). The J call is doubtful: the DNA matches TRBJ2-3 better. The CDR3 runs to 14 residues. CDR1 is SGHTA and CDR2 is FQGNSA in the germline V gene. CDR3 in DNA: TGTGCCAGCAGCTCCAGGGGATGGAATCAGCCCCAGTATTTT. This gives the protein CASSSRGWNQPQYF.

The V and J genes are TRBV7-2 and TRBJ1-1; D remains ambiguous. The CDR3 consists of 14 residues. The ends were cut back, 7 bases at V and 3 bases at J, with 15 bases in the middle. The germline gives CDR1 SGHTA, CDR2 FQGNSA. The CDR3 sequence is CASTLRGGYTEAFF. CDR3 sequence (DNA): TGTGCCAGCACCCTCCGGGGAGGCTACACTGAAGCTTTCTTT.

The chain couples TRBV28 to TRBJ2-1, with 9 bases fitting TRBD2. With V trimmed by 6 bases and J by 7 bases, 10 bases remained unmatched. This CDR3 comprises 15 residues. Per germline, CDR1 MDHEN and CDR2 SYDVKM. DNA of the CDR3: TGTGCCAGCAGGGATTCGGCGGGGGGGCTAAATGAGCAGTTCTTC. This codes for CASRDSAGGLNEQFF.

The gene calls are TRBV12-3 or TRBV12-4 and TRBJ1-1; D is perhaps TRBD1 (6 bases). The CDR3 has 15 amino acids. Trimming shortened V by 7 bases and J by 4 bases, and 19 bases separated the two germline ends. DNA for the CDR3: TGTGCCAGCACCCTCAAAGCGGGCAGGGGCACTGAAGCTTTCTTT. Its protein product is CASTLKAGRGTEAFF.

The V and J genes are TRBV6-5 and TRBJ2-1, with D perhaps given as TRBD1 or TRBD2 (6 bases each). Germline assignment: CDR1 MNHEY and CDR2 SVGAGI. Trimming cost V 6 bases and J 3 bases, with 9 bases left between them. The CDR3 totals 13 residues. The chain's CDR3 is CASSGGDYNEQFF. The CDR3 DNA reads as TGTGCCAGCAGCGGGGGCGACTACAATGAGCAGTTCTTC.

The sample holds a few counts of this clonotype. V and J are TRBV5-1 and TRBJ1-2; TRBD1 might be the D (5 bases). CDR1 SGHRS and CDR2 YFSETQ come from the germline V gene. V lost 0 bases and J 1 base, leaving 13 bases between the germline ends. The CDR3 extends over 16 amino acids. CDR3 coding DNA: TGCGCCAGCAGCTTGGAACCTGGGGGGGATAACTATGGCTACACCTTC. Protein: CASSLEPGGDNYGYTF.

This clonotype has only a few counts. This sequence joins TRBV7-2 and TRBJ1-5; the D is unclear. Germline V lookup: CDR1 SGHTA, CDR2 FQGNSA. Trimming removed 5 bases at V and 3 bases at J, with 8 bases between. The CDR3 is 13 amino acids. The CDR3 loop reads CASSAVYNQPQHF. As DNA, the CDR3 is TGTGCCAGCAGCGCCGTTTACAATCAGCCCCAGCATTTT.